What follows describes a single T cell receptor (beta chain). Its antigen is not known. For each CDR3 protein, TCRdb gives one entry from its re-call of the 5' RACE reads, without DNA. The sample includes about 550,000 distinct CDR3 sequences. The CDR3 loop spans 14 amino acids. Per germline, CDR1 MNHEY and CDR2 SMNVEV (reference sequence). The data belong to a study of T cells expressing NK-cell markers. In the study overall: HCMV serostatus: seven of eight sequenced donors positive, one negative.

Study results and limitations: Once again these clonotypes came out on top in the CD3+CD56-NKG2C+ fraction of a handful of donors. Questions lingered over whether expanded NKG2C+ T cell clones were HCMV-specific.

The rearrangement joins TRBV27 to TRBJ2-1; no DNA is available, so the TRBD1 call from TCRdb remains unchecked. The clonotype comes from a man in his late teens or twenties in good health. Sample: blood T cells: a sorted CD56 or NKG2C T cell subset, CD4+ or CD8+ T cells, or bulk PBMC T cells (not recorded which). This CDR3 is CASSPGQLHNEQFF.